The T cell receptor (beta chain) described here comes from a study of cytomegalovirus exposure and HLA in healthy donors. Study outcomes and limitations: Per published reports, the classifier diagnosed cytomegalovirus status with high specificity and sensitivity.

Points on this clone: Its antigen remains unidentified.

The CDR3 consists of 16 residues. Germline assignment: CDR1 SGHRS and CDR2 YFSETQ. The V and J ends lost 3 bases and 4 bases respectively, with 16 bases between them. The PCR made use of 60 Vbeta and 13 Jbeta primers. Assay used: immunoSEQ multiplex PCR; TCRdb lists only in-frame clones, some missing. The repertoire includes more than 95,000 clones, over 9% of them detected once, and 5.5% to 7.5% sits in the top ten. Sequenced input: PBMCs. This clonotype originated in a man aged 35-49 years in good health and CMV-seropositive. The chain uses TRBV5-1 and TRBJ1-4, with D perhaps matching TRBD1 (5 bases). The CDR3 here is CASSSSAQEVNEKLFF. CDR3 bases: TGCGCCAGCAGCTCGAGCGCACAGGAAGTTAATGAAAAACTGTTTTTT.